Detailed here is one TCR beta chain. This sample stems from a study of CD8+ T cells in alopecia areata. Study context: Dosing with tofacitinib proceeded for 6 to 18 months, followed by 6 months off drug.

The CDR3 length is 13 residues. The germline CDR1 and CDR2 sequences are SQVTM and ANQGSEA. Trimming left V 3 bases short and J 0 bases short, with 8 bases between. Sequencing templates came from extracted RNA that was reverse transcribed into cDNA. Profiled with immunoSEQ multiplex PCR; TCRdb holds only in-frame clones, not every one. The data hold more than 200,000 clones, with approximately 61% observed a single time. Collection of lesional scalp punch biopsies and peripheral blood was performed in alopecia areata patients. Sequencing was performed on CD4+ T cells sorted from blood, taken at week 0. The sequence derives from a human donor with alopecia areata. The chain employs TRBV29-1 and TRBJ1-1, with no clear D. The CDR3 is CSVEFGLNTEAFF. CDR3 DNA: TGCAGCGTTGAGTTTGGCTTGAACACTGAAGCTTTCTTT. The full variable domain, completed using reference TRBV29-1 and TRBJ1-1, is SAVISQKPSRDICQRGTSLTIQCQVDSQVTMMFWYRQQPGQSLTLIATANQGSEATYESGFVIDKFPISRPNLTFSTLTVSNMSPEDSSIYLCSVEFGLNTEAFFGQGTRLTVV.